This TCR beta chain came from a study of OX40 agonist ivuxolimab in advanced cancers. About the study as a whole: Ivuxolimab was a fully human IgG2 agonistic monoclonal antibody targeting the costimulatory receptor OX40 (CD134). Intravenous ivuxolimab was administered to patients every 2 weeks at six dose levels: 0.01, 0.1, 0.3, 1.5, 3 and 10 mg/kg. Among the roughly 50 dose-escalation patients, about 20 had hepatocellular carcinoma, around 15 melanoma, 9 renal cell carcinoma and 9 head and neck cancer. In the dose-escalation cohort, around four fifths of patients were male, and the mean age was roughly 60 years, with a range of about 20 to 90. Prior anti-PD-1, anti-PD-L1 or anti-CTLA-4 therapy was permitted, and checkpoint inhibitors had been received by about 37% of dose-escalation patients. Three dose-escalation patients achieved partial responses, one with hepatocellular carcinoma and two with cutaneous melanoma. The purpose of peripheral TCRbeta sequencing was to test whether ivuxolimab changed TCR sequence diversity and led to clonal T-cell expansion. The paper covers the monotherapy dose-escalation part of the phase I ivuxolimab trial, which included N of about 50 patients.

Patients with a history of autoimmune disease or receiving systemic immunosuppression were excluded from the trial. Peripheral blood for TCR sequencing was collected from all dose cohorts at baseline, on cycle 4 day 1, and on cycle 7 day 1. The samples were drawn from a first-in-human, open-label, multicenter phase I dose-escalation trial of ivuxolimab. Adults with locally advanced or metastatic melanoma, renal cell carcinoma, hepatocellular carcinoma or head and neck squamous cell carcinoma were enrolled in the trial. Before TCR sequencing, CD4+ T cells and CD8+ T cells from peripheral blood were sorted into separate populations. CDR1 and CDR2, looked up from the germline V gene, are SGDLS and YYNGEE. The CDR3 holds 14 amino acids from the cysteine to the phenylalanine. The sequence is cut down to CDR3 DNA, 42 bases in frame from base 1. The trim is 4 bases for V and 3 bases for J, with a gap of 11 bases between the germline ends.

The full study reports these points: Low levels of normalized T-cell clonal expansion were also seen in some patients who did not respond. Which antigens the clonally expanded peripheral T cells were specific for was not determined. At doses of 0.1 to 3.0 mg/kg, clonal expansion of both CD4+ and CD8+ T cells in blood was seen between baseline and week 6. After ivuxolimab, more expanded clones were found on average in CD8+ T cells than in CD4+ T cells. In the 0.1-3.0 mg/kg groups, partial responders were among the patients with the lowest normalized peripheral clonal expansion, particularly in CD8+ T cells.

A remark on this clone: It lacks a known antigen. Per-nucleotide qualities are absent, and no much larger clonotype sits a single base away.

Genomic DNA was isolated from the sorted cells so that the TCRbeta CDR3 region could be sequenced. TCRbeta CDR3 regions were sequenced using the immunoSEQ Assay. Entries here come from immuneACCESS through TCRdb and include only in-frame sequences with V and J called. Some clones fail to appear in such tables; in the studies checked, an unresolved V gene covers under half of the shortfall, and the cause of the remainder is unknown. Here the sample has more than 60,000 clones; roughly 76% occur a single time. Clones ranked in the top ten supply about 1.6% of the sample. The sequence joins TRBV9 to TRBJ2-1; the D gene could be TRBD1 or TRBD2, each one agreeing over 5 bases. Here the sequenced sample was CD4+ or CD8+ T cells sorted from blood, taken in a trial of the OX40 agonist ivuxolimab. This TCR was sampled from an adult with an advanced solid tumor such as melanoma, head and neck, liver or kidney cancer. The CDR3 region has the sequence CASSRLGGYNEQFF. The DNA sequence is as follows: TGTGCCAGCAGCAGACTTGGGGGCTACAATGAGCAGTTCTTC.